The 3 T cell receptor beta chains in this list originate from one sample, sequenced in a study of regulatory T cells in long-lasting Graves disease. In building TCR beta libraries, iRepertoire HTBI primers were used together with Arm-PCR of CDR3 regions. MiXCR, applied by TCRdb to the multiplex PCR reads, yields one record per CDR3 protein. In the table there are about 220,000 distinct CDR3 sequences, roughly 19% of which are singletons. Time point of the sample: newly diagnosed GD, antithyroid drugs for less than 3 months. The TCR library was made from RNA that had been extracted from PBMCs in TRIzol. Separately, the same data were catalogued under a study of T cells in Graves' hyperthyroidism and ophthalmopathy.

Sequenced material: peripheral blood mononuclear cells (PBMCs), taken at new diagnosis, from a patient treated with antithyroid drugs. All receptors come from a woman in her twenties or thirties with Graves disease.

This clonotype was observed a handful of times. The chain carries TRBV11-2 and TRBJ2-3, with 11 bases that match TRBD2. V shed 5 bases and J 4 bases; nucleotides not matched to a gene: 5. The CDR3 has 15 amino acids. Germline assignment: CDR1 SGHAT and CDR2 FQNNGV. The CDR3 region has the DNA TGTGCCAGCAGCATTCTAGCGGGAGGAGCAGATACGCAGTATTTT. Its protein is CASSILAGGADTQYF. The variable domain in full, completed from reference TRBV11-2 and TRBJ2-3, reads EAGVAQSPRYKIIEKRQSVAFWCNPISGHATLYWYQQILGQGPKLLIQFQNNGVVDDSQLPKDRFSAERLKGVDSTLKIQPAKLEDSAVYLCASSILAGGADTQYFGPGTRLTVL.

This clonotype was seen many times. V is TRBV27 and J is TRBJ2-7, with D unresolved. CDR1 is MNHEY, CDR2 SMNVEV, per germline (reference sequence). V dropped 6 bases and J dropped 5 bases, with 14 bases sitting between them. The CDR3 is made up of 13 amino acids. As DNA, the CDR3 is TGTGCCAGCAGCCAGGCCCAAGGCAACGAGCAGTACTTC. It is translated as CASSQAQGNEQYF.

This clonotype occurred many times. This chain links TRBV20-1 with TRBJ2-1; 10 bases line up with TRBD2. The CDR3 spans 16 residues. The trim removed 3 bases at V and 8 bases at J, leaving 13 bases unmatched. Germline-derived CDR1 and CDR2 are DFQATT and SNEGSKA (reference sequence). The CDR3 sequence: CSARVLAGGNLDEQFF. The DNA for the CDR3 is TGCAGTGCTAGGGTGTTAGCGGGGGGCAATCTGGATGAGCAGTTCTTC.